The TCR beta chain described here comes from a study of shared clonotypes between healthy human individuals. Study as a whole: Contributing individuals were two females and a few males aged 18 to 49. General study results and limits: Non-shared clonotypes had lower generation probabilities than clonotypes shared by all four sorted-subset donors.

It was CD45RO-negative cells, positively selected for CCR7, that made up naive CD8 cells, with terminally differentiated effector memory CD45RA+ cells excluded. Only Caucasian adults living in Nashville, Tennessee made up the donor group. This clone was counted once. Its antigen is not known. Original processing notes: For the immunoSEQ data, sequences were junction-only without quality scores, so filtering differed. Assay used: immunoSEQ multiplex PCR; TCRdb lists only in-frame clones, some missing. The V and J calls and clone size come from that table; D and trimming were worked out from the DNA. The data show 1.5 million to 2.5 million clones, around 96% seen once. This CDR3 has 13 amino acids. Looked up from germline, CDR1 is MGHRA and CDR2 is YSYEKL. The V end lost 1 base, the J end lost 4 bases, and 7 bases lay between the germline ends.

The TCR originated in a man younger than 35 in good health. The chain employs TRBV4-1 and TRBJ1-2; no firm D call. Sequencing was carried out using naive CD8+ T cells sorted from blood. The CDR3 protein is CASSQAGSYGYTF. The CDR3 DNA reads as TGCGCCAGCAGCCAAGCCGGGTCCTATGGCTACACCTTC.